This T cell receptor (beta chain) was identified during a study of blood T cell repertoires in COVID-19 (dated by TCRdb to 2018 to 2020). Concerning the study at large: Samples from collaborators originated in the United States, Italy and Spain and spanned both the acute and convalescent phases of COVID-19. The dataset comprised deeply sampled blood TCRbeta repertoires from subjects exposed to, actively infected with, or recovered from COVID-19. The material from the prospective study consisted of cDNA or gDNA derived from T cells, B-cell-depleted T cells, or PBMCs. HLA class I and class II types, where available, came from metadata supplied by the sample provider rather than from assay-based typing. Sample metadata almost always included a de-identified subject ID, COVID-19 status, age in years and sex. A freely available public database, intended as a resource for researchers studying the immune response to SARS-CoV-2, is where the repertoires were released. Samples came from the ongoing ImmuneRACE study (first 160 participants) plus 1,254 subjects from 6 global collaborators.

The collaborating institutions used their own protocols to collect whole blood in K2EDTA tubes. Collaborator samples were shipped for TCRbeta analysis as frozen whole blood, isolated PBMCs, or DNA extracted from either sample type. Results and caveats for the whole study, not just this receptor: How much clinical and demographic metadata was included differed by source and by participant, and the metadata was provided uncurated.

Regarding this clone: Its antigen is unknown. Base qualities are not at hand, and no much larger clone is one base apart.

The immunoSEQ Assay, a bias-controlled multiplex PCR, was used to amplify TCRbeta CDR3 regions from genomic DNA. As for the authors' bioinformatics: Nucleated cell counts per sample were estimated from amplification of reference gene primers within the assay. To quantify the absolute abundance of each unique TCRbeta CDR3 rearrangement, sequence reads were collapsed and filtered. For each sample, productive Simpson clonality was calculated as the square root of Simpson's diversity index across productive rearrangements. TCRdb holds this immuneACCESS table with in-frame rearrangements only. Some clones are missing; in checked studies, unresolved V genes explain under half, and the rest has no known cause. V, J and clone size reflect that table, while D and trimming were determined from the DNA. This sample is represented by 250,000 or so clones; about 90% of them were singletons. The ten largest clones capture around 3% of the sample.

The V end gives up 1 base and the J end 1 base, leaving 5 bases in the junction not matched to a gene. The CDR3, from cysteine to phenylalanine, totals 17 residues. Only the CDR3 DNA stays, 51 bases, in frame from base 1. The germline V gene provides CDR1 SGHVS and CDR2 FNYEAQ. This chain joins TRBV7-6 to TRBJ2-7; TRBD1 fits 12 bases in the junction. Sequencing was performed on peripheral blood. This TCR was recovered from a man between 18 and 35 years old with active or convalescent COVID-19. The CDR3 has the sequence CASSLVGGQGASYEQYF. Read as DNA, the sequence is TGTGCCAGCAGCTTAGTGGGGGGACAGGGGGCATCCTACGAGCAGTACTTC.